These 5 T cell receptor beta chains share one sample of origin, sequenced in a study of early T cells in non-severe SARS-CoV-2 infection. TCRdb independently ran MiXCR on the 5' RACE reads; one entry per CDR3 protein. The sample shows over 85,000 distinct CDR3 sequences, around 12% of them seen only once. Sequences were derived from whole blood, sampled at baseline. The receptors were gathered from an adult who was a healthcare worker with PCR-confirmed SARS-CoV-2 infection or an uninfected control (not recorded which).

This clonotype has just a few counts. V usage is TRBV12-3 or TRBV12-4 and J usage is TRBJ2-7, with TRBD2 identical over 7 bases. This CDR3 has 12 residues. V shed 5 bases, J shed 9 bases, and the junction held 7 bases outside the gene matches. The CDR3 spells CASSLGRERQYF. CDR3 bases: TGTGCCAGCAGTCTAGGGCGGGAGAGGCAGTACTTC.

The CDR3 bases are TGTGCCAGCAGAGACAGGCTGAGCAATCAGCCCCAGCATTTT. Protein sequence: CASRDRLSNQPQHF. V usage is TRBV27 and J usage is TRBJ1-5; weak D call: TRBD1 (6 bases). This CDR3 has 14 residues. The V end was cut by 6 bases, the J end by 1 base, with 10 bases between. Germline V lookup: CDR1 MNHEY, CDR2 SMNVEV (reference sequence).

The chain couples TRBV29-1 to TRBJ2-1; TRBD2 agrees at 9 bases. The germline V gene has CDR1 SQVTM and CDR2 ANQGSEA. The J segment lost 7 bases and the V segment lost 8 bases, leaving 6 bases of the junction unmatched. The CDR3 runs to 12 residues. This CDR3 is CSQGLAGNEQFF. CDR3 sequence (DNA): TGCAGCCAGGGACTAGCTGGGAATGAGCAGTTCTTC.

This clonotype was detected only a few times. This sequence joins TRBV29-1 and TRBJ1-1; no clear D. The CDR3 runs 12 residues. Germline V lookup: CDR1 SQVTM, CDR2 ANQGSEA. Trimming took 7 bases from V and 0 from J, leaving 9 bases between them. The DNA for the CDR3 is TGCAGCGCCAGACATATGAACACTGAAGCTTTCTTT. The encoded protein is CSARHMNTEAFF.

The table lists this clonotype with a few counts. This chain joins TRBV12-5 and TRBJ2-7; 10 bases map to TRBD1. V shed 6 bases and J 1 base; nucleotides not matched to a gene: 6. CDR1 and CDR2 from the germline V gene are LGHNT and FRNRAP. CDR3 length: 15 amino acids. The DNA of the CDR3 is TGTGCTAGTGGCCTCGACAGGGGGCGATCCTACGAGCAGTACTTC. Protein sequence: CASGLDRGRSYEQYF.